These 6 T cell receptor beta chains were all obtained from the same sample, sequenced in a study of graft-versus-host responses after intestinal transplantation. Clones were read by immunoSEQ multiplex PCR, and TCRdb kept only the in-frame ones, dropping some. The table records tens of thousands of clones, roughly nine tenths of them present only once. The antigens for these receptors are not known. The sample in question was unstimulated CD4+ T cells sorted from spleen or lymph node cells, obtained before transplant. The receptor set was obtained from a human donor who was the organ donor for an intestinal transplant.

CDR3 residues: CASSVRDFGDTQYF. As DNA, the CDR3 is TGTGCCAGCAGTGTCCGGGACTTCGGAGATACGCAGTATTTT. This sequence joins TRBV25-1 and TRBJ2-3; TRBD2 might be the D (6 bases). This CDR3 has 14 residues. The germline V and J ends were trimmed by 4 bases and 5 bases, with 13 bases remaining between them. The germline V gene has CDR1 MGHDK and CDR2 SYGVNS. Together with reference TRBV25-1 and TRBJ2-3, the CDR3 gives the full variable domain: EADIYQTPRYLVIGTGKKITLECSQTMGHDKMYWYQQDPGMELHLIHYSYGVNSTEKGDLSSESTVSRIRTEHFPLTLESARPSHTSQYLCASSVRDFGDTQYFGPGTRLTVL.

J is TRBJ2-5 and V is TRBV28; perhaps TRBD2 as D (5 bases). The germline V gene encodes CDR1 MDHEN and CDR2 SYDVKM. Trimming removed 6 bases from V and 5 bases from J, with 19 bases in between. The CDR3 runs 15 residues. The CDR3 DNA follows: TGTGCCAGCAGCCCTAACAGCGGCCTATATGAGACCCAGTACTTC. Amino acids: CASSPNSGLYETQYF.

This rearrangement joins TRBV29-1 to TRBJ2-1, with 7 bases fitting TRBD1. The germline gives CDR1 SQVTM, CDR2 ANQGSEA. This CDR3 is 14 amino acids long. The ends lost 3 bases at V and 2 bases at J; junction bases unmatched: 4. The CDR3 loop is CSVDAGTAYNEQFF. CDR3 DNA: TGCAGCGTTGACGCAGGGACAGCCTACAATGAGCAGTTCTTC.

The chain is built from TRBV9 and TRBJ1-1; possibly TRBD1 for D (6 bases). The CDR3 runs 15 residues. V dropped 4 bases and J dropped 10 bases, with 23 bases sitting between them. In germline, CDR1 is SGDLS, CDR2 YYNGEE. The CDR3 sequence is CASSPYARQDAPAFF. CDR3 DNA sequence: TGTGCCAGCAGCCCATATGCCCGACAGGACGCACCAGCTTTCTTT.

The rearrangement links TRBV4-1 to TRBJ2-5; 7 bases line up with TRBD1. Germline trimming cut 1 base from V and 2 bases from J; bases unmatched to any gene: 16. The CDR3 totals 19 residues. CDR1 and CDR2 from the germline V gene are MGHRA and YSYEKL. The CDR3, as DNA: TGCGCCAGCAGCCAAGGAGCCCTCGGAGACAGGGTGGTACAAGAGACCCAGTACTTC. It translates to CASSQGALGDRVVQETQYF.

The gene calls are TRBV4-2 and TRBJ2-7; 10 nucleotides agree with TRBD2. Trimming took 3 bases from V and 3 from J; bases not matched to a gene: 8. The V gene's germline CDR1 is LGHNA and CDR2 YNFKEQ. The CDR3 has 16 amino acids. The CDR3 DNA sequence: TGTGCCAGCAGCCACCTCCTAGCGGGGGACTTCTACGAGCAGTACTTC. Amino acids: CASSHLLAGDFYEQYF.